Listed here is a single T cell receptor beta chain. What it binds is not known. An end of the junction does not agree with germline; a read error may underlie this. Vbeta (60) and Jbeta (13) primers were used in the PCR. The assay was immunoSEQ multiplex PCR, and TCRdb's table has in-frame clones only and misses some. The sample yields some 90,000 clones, roughly 60% seen once. The data were obtained in a study of cytomegalovirus exposure and HLA in healthy donors. Overall study context: Among some 400 genotyped donors, around 81% fell in the Caucasian-associated ancestry cluster. General observations from the study: The investigators catalogued 160 or so TCR beta chains as cytomegalovirus-associated.

CDR3 size: 12 residues. Germline V gene lookup returns CDR1 SQVTM and CDR2 ANQGSEA. The TCR comes from a boy aged 5-17 years in good health and CMV-seropositive. Sequenced sample: PBMCs. The rearrangement uses TRBV29-1 and TRBJ1-1, with 7 bases that match TRBD1. The CDR3 is CSVQEADREAFF. The CDR3 DNA is TGCAGCGTTCAAGAGGCGGACAGGGAAGCTTTCTTT.